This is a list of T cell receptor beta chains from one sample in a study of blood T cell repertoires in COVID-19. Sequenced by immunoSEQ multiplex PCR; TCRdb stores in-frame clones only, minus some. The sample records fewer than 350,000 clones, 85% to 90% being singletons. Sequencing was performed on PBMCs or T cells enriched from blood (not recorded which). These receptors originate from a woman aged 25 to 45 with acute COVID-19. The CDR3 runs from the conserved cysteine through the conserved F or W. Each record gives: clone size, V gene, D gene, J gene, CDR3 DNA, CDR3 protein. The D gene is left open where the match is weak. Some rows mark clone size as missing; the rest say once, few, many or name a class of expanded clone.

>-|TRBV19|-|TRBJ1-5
TGTGCCAGTAGTCCCCGGACAGTCGGAAATCAGCCCCAGCATTTT
CASSPRTVGNQPQHF
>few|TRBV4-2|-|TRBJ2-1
TGTGCCAGCAGCCAAGATCCCGGGACTGTCTACAATGAGCAGTTCTTC
CASSQDPGTVYNEQFF
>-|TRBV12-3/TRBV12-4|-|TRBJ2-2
TGTGCCAGCAGTCACCGGTGGGAGCTGTTTTTT
CASSHRWELFF
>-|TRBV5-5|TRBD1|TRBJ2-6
TGTGCCAGCGGACAGGGCCGACCAAGCTCTGGGGCCAACGTCCTGACTTTC
CASGQGRPSSGANVLTF
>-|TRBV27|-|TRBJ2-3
TGTGCCAGCAGTTTCGGAGGGGCTAGCACAGATACGCAGTATTTT
CASSFGGASTDTQYF
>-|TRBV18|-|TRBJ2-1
TGTGCCAGCTCATCAACAAGGGACTTCGGTGAGCAGTTCTTC
CASSSTRDFGEQFF
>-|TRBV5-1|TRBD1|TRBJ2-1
TGCGCCAGCCGCCCCGGGACAGGGTTTGACAATGAGCAGTTCTTC
CASRPGTGFDNEQFF
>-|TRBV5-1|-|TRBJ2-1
TGCGCCAGCAGCTTTTCAGGGGAAATTAATGAGCAGTTCTTC
CASSFSGEINEQFF
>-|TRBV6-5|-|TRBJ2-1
TGTGCCAGCTCCACCGGCGGTGAGCAGTTCTTC
CASSTGGEQFF
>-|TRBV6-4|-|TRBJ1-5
TGTGCCAGCAGTGACAACAGTAGCAATCAGCCCCAGCATTTT
CASSDNSSNQPQHF
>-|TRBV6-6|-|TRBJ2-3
TGTGCCAGCAGGGGGCGGGATGCCACAGATACGCAGTATTTT
CASRGRDATDTQYF
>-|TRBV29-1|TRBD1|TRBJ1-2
TGCAGCGTCACATGGGACAGGGCGATTTATGGCTACACCTTC
CSVTWDRAIYGYTF
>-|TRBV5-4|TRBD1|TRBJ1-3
TGTGCCAGCAGCTTGGGGGACAGGGGCAACACCATATATTTT
CASSLGDRGNTIYF
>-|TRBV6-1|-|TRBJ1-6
TGTGCCAGCAGTGAACAGGGGAGTGGTAATTCACCCCTCCACTTT
CASSEQGSGNSPLHF
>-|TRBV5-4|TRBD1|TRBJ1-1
TGTGCCAGCAGCAAAGACAGGGCACAGTTGGTTGAAGCTTTCTTT
CASSKDRAQLVEAFF
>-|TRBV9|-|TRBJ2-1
TGTGCCAGCAGCGTAGACGTGGCAGCGTACAATGAGCAGTTCTTC
CASSVDVAAYNEQFF